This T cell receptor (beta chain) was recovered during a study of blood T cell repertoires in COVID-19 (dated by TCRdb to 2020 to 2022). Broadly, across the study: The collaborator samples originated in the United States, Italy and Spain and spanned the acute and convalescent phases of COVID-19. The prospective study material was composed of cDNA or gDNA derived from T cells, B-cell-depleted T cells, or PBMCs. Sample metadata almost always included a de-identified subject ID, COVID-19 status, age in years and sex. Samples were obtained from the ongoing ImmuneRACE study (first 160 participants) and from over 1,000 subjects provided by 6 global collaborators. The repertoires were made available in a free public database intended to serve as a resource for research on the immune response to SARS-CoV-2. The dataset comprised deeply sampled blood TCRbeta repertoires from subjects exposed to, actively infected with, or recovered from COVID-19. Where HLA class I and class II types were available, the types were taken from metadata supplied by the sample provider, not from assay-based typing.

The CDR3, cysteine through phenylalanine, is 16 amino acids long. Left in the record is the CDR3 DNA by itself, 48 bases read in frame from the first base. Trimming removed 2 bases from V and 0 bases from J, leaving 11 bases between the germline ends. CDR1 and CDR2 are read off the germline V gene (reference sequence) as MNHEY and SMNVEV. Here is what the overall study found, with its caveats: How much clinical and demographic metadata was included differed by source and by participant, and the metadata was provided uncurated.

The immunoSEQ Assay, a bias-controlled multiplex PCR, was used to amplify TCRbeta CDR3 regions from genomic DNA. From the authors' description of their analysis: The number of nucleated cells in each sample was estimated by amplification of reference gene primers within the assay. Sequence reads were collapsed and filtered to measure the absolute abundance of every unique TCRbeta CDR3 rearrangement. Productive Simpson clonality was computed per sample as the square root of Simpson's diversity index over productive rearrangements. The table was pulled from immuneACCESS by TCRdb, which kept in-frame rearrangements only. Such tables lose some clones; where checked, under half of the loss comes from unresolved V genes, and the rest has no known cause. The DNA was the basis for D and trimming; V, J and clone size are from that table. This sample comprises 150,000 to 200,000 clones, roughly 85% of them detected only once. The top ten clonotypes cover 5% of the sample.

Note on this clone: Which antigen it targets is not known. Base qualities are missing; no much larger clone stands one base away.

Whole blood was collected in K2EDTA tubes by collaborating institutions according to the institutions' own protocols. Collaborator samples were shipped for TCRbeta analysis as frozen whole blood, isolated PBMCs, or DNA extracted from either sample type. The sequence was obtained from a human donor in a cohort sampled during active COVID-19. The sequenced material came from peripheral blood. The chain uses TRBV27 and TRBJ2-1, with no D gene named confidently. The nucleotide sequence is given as TGTGCCAGCAGTTTAGGAGCCGTTAGCTCCTACAATGAGCAGTTCTTC. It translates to CASSLGAVSSYNEQFF.